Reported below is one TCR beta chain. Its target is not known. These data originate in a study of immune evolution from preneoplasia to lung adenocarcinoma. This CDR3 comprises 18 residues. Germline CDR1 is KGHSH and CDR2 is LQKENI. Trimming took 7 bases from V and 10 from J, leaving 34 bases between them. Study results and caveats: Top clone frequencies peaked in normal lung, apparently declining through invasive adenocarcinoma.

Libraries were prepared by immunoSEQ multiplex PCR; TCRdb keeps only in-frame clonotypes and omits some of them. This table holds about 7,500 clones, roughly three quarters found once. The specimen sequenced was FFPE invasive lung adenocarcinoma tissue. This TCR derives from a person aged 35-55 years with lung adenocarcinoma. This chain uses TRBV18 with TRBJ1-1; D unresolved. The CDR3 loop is CASFILTKRKEGPPLAFF. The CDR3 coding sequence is TGTGCCAGCTTCATCCTCACCAAGAGGAAAGAAGGCCCTCCTTTAGCTTTCTTT.